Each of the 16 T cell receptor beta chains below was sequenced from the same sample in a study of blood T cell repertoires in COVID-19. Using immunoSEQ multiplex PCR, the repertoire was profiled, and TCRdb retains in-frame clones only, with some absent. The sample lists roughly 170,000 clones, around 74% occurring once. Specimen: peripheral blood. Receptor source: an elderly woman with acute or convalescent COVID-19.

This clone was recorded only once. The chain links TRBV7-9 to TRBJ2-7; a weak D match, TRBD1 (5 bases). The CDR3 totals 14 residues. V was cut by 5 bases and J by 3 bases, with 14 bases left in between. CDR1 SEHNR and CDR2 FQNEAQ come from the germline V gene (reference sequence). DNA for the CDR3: TGTGCCAGCAGCGCCGCAGGGCCCCACTACGAGCAGTACTTC. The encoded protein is CASSAAGPHYEQYF.

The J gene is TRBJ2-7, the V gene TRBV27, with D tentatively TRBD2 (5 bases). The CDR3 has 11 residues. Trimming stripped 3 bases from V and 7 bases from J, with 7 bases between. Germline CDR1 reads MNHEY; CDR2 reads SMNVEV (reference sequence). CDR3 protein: CASSFGGEQYF. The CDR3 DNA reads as TGTGCCAGCAGTTTTGGAGGTGAGCAGTACTTC.

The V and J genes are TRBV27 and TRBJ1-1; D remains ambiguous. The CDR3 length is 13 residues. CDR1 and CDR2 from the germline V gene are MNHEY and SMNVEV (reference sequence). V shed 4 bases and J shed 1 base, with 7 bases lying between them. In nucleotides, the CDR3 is TGTGCCAGCAGTTATGCGGGGAACACTGAAGCTTTCTTT. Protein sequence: CASSYAGNTEAFF.

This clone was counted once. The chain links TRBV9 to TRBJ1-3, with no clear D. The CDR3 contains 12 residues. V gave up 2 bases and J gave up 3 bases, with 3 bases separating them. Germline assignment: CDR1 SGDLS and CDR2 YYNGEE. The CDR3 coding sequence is TGTGCCAGCAGCGTCGTTGGAAACACCATATATTTT. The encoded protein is CASSVVGNTIYF.

CDR3 sequence: CASSIGGYLNTGELFF. CDR3 coding DNA: TGTGCCAGTAGTATCGGCGGGTACCTGAACACCGGGGAGCTGTTTTTT. The gene calls are TRBV19 and TRBJ2-2; possibly TRBD2 for D (5 bases). The length of the CDR3 is 16 residues. Between the trimmed V and J ends, which lost 3 bases and 1 base, there was a span of 12 bases. Germline lookup yields CDR1 LNHDA and CDR2 SQIVND (reference sequence).

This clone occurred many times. Here the CDR3 DNA reads TGTGCCAGCAGTTTACGACAGGGATGGGCTGGAAACACCATATATTTT. Its protein is CASSLRQGWAGNTIYF. The V gene is TRBV28, the J gene TRBJ1-3; 7 positions agree with TRBD1. The V gene end was trimmed by 2 bases and the J gene end by 2 bases; junction bases not matched to a gene: 6. CDR3 length: 16 residues. The germline V gene has CDR1 MDHEN and CDR2 SYDVKM.

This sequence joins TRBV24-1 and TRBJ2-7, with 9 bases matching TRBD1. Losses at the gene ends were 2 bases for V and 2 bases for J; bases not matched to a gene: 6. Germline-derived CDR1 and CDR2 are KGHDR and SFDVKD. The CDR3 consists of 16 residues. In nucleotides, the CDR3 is TGTGCCACCAGTGATTCCGGGACAGGGCGCCCCTACGAGCAGTACTTC. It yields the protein CATSDSGTGRPYEQYF.

CDR3 DNA sequence: TGTGCCAGCAGCTTTTCCCAGGGTTACGACGAAGCTTTCTTT. It is translated as CASSFSQGYDEAFF. The chain is built from TRBV7-2 and TRBJ1-1; perhaps TRBD1 as D (5 bases). The V gene's germline CDR1 is SGHTA and CDR2 FQGNSA. The CDR3 runs 14 residues. The V gene lost 3 bases and the J gene lost 8 bases, with 16 bases spanning the gap.

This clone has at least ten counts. CDR3 loop: CASSLTGPNEKLFF. The CDR3 nucleotides read TGTGCCAGCAGTTTAACGGGTCCAAATGAAAAACTGTTTTTT. This rearrangement joins TRBV28 to TRBJ1-4; D is unclear. There are 14 residues in the CDR3. The V and J ends lost 2 bases and 5 bases respectively, with 9 bases between them. Germline V CDR1 and CDR2: MDHEN, SYDVKM.

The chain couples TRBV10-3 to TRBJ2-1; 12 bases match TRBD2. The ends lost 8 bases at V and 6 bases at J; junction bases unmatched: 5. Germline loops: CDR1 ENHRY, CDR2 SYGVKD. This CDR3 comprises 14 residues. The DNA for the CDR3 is TGTGCCATCGGCCTAGCGGGAGGGCCCAATGAGCAGTTCTTC. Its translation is CAIGLAGGPNEQFF.

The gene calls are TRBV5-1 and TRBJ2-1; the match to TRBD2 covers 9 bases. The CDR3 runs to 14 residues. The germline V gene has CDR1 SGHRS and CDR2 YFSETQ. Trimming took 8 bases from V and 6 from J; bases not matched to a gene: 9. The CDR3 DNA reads TGCGCCAGTAATACCGGGACTAGCAGCAATGAGCAGTTCTTC. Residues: CASNTGTSSNEQFF.

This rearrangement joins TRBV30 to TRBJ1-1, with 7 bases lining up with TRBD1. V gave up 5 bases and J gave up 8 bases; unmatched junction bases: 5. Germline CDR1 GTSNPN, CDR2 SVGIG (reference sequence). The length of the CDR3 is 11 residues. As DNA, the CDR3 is TGTGCCTGGGGTCGACAGGGAGAAGCTTTCTTT. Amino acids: CAWGRQGEAFF.

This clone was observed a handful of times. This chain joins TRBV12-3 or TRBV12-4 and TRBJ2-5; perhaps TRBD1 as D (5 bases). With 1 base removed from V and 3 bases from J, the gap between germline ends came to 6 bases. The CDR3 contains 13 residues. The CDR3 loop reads CASSLGREETQYF. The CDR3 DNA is TGTGCCAGCAGTTTAGGCAGGGAAGAGACCCAGTACTTC.

CDR3 loop: CASSWRLEQYF. The CDR3, as DNA: TGTGCCAGCAGCTGGAGACTCGAGCAGTACTTC. The rearrangement uses TRBV5-8 and TRBJ2-7; D is uncertain. Trimming shortened V by 3 bases and J by 6 bases, and 7 bases separated the two germline ends. CDR1 is SGHTS, CDR2 YDEGEE, per germline. This CDR3 contains 11 residues.

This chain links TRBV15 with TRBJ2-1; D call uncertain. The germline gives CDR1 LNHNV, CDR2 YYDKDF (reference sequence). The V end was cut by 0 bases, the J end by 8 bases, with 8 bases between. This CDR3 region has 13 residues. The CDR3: CATSRELEYEQFF. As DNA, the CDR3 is TGTGCCACCAGCAGAGAGCTCGAGTATGAGCAGTTCTTC.

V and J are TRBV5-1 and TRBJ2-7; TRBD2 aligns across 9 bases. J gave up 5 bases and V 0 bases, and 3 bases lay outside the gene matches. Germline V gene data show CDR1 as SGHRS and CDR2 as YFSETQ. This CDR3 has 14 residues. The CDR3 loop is CASSLGSGSNEQYF. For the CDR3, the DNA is TGCGCCAGCAGCTTGGGTAGCGGGAGCAACGAGCAGTACTTC.